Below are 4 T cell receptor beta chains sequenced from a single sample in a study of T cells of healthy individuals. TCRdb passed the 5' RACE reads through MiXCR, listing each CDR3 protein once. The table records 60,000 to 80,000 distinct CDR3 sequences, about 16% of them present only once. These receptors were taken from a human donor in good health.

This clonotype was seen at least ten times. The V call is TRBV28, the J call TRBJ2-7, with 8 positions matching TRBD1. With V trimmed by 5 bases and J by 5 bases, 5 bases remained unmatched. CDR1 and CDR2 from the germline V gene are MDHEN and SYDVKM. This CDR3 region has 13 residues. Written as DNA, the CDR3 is TGTGCCAGCAGTGACAGGGGTTGGAACGAGCAGTACTTC. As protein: CASSDRGWNEQYF. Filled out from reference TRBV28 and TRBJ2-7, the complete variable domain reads DVKVTQSSRYLVKRTGEKVFLECVQDMDHENMFWYRQDPGLGLRLIYFSYDVKMKEKGDIPEGYSVSREKKERFSLILESASTNQTSMYLCASSDRGWNEQYFGPGTRLTVT.

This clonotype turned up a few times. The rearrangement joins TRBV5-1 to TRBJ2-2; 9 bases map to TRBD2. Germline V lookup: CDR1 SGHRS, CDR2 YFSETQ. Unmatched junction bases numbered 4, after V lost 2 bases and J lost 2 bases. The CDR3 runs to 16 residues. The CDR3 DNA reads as TGCGCCAGCAGCTTAAATAGCGGGGGAAACACCGGGGAGCTGTTTTTT. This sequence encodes CASSLNSGGNTGELFF.

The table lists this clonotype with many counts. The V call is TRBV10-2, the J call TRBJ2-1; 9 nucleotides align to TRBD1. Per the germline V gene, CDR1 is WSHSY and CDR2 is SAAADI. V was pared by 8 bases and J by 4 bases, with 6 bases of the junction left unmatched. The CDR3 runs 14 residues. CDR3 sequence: CASLEDRGYNEQFF. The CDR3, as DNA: TGCGCCAGCTTGGAGGACAGGGGTTACAATGAGCAGTTCTTC.

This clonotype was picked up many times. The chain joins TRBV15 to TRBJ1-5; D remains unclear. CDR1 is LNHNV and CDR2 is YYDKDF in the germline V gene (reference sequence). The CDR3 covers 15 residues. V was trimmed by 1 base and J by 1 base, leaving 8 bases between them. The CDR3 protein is CATSRGAQSNQPQHF. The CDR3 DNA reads TGTGCCACCAGCAGAGGAGCGCAAAGCAATCAGCCCCAGCATTTT.